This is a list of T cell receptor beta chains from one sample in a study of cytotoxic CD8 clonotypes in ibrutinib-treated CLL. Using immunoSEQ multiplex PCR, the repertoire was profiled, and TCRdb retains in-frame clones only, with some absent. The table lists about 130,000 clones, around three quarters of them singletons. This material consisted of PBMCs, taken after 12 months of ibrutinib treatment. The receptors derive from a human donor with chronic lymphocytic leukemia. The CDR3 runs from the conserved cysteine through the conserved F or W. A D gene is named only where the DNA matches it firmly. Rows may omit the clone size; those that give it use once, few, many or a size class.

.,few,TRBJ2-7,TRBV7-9,CASTSGDEQYF,TGTGCCAGCACCTCCGGGGACGAGCAGTACTTC
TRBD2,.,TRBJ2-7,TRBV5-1,CASSPTSGTYEQYF,TGCGCCAGCAGCCCTACTAGCGGTACCTACGAGCAGTACTTC
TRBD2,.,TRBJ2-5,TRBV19,CASSNGGSETQYF,TGTGCCAGTAGTAACGGCGGGAGTGAGACCCAGTACTTC
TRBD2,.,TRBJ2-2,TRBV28,CASSPPLAGGPGELFF,TGTGCCAGCAGTCCCCCACTAGCGGGAGGACCCGGGGAGCTGTTTTTT
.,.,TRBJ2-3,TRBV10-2,CASSERDITDTQYF,TGCGCCAGCAGTGAACGGGACATCACAGATACGCAGTATTTT
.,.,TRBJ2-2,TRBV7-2,CASSLDGLSNTGELFF,TGTGCCAGCAGCTTAGACGGCCTGTCAAACACCGGGGAGCTGTTTTTT
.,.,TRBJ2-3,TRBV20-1,CSAKSPDTQYF,TGCAGTGCAAAAAGTCCAGATACGCAGTATTTT
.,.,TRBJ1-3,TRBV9,CASSVHSGLGNTIYF,TGTGCCAGCAGCGTCCACTCAGGGTTAGGAAACACCATATATTTT
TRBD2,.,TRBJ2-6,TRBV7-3,CASSLAGGTGANVLTF,TGTGCCAGCAGCTTAGCGGGAGGGACTGGGGCCAACGTCCTGACTTTC
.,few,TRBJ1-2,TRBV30,CAWSQGSSGYTF,TGTGCCTGGAGTCAGGGTTCGAGCGGCTACACCTTC
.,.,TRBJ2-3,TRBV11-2,CASSFQGNTDTQYF,TGTGCCAGCAGCTTCCAGGGGAACACAGATACGCAGTATTTT
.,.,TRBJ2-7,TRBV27,CASSLRAAYEQYF,TGTGCCAGCAGTTTAAGGGCTGCCTACGAGCAGTACTTC
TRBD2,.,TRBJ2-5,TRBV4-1,CASSQVAGGPRETQYF,TGCGCCAGCAGCCAAGTAGCGGGAGGGCCGCGAGAGACCCAGTACTTC
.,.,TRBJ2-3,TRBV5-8,CASSLSGLGPDTQYF,TGTGCCAGCAGCCTTAGCGGATTGGGCCCAGATACGCAGTATTTT
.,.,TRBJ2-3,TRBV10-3,CAISISGPPGTDTQYF,TGTGCCATCAGCATTTCAGGACCTCCTGGCACAGATACGCAGTATTTT
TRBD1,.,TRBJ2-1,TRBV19,CASSAGTDPYNEQFF,TGTGCCAGTAGTGCCGGGACAGACCCCTACAATGAGCAGTTCTTC
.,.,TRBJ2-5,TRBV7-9,CASSFRGGGYQETQYF,TGTGCCAGCAGCTTCAGGGGCGGGGGATACCAAGAGACCCAGTACTTC
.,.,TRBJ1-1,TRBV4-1,CASSQRDVGNTEAFF,TGCGCCAGCAGCCAAAGGGACGTCGGGAACACTGAAGCTTTCTTT
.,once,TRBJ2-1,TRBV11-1,CASSLITGGRWGSYNEQFF,TGTGCCAGCAGCTTAATAACTGGGGGACGGTGGGGCTCCTACAATGAGCAGTTCTTC
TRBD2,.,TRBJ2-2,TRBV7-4,CASSLFASGRSTGELFF,TGTGCCAGCAGCTTATTCGCTAGCGGGAGAAGCACCGGGGAGCTGTTTTTT
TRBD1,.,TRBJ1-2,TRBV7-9,CASSLEDRFYGYTF,TGTGCCAGCAGCTTAGAGGACAGGTTCTATGGCTACACCTTC
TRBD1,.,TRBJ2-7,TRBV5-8,CASRFVGTGGEQYF,TGTGCCAGCAGGTTTGTCGGGACAGGGGGCGAGCAGTACTTC
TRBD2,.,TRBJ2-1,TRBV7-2,CASRAGLAPYNEQFF,TGTGCCAGCAGAGCAGGACTAGCCCCCTACAATGAGCAGTTCTTC
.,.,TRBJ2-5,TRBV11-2,CASSLDRQIVTQYF,TGTGCCAGCAGCTTAGATCGGCAGATTGTGACCCAGTACTTC
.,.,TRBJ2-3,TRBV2,CASSRRRNTDTQYF,TGTGCCAGCAGCCGACGGCGGAACACAGATACGCAGTATTTT
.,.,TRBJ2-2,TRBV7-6,CASSSPFRLGGTGELFF,TGTGCCAGCAGCTCGCCGTTCCGGTTGGGGGGTACCGGGGAGCTGTTTTTT
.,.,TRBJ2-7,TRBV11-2,CASSLEGVFRNHEQYF,TGTGCCAGCAGCTTAGAAGGTGTTTTCCGGAACCACGAGCAGTACTTC
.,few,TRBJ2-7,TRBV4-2,CASSQGPYEQYF,TGTGCCAGCAGCCAGGGGCCATACGAGCAGTACTTC
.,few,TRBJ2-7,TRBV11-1,CASSLTLEQYF,TGTGCCAGCAGCTTAACGCTCGAGCAGTACTTC
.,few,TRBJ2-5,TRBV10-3,CAISAQRDQETQYF,TGTGCCATCAGTGCCCAGCGGGACCAAGAGACCCAGTACTTC
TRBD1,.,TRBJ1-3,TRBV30,CAWSVPGQWTPSGNTIYF,TGTGCCTGGAGTGTACCGGGACAGTGGACCCCCTCTGGAAACACCATATATTTT
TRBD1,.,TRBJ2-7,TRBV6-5,CASSMGTGSYEQYF,TGTGCCAGCAGTATGGGGACAGGTTCCTACGAGCAGTACTTC
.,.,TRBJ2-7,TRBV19,CASSIRLAATWEQYF,TGTGCCAGTAGTATAAGGCTTGCGGCCACCTGGGAGCAGTACTTC
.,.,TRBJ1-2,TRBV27,CASSEQGTRYGYTF,TGTGCCAGCAGTGAACAGGGTACCCGCTATGGCTACACCTTC
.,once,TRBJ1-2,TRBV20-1,CRSGRDYGYTF,TGCAGGTCTGGCAGGGACTATGGCTACACCTTC
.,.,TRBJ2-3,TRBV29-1,CSVGIAASTDTQYF,TGCAGCGTTGGTATCGCGGCTAGCACAGATACGCAGTATTTT
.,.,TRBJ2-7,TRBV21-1,CASRYTWQAFYEQYF,TGTGCCAGCAGATACACCTGGCAGGCATTCTACGAGCAGTACTTC
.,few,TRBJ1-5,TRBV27,CASSTNTDSTQHF,TGTGCCAGCAGCACCAACACTGACAGTACCCAGCATTTT
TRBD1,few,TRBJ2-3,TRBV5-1,CASSSTTGASTDTQYF,TGCGCCAGCAGCTCGACGACAGGGGCCAGCACAGATACGCAGTATTTT
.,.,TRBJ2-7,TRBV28,CASSPGDSSYEQYF,TGTGCCAGCAGTCCTGGCGACAGCTCCTACGAGCAGTACTTC
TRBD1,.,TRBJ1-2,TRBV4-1,CASSQVDRSRNYGYTF,TGCGCCAGCAGCCAAGTGGACAGGTCACGTAACTATGGCTACACCTTC
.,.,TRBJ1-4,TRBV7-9,CASSLMTSREKLFF,TGTGCCAGCAGCTTAATGACAAGTCGAGAAAAACTGTTTTTT
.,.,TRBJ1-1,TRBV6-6,CASSNAQRAIPEAFF,TGTGCCAGCAGTAACGCACAGAGGGCGATACCTGAAGCTTTCTTT
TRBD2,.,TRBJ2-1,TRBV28,CASSPPSGSRIEQFF,TGTGCCAGCAGTCCTCCTAGCGGGAGTAGGATTGAGCAGTTCTTC
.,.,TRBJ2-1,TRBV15,CATSDEGGSEMYNEQFF,TGTGCCACCAGCGACGAAGGGGGTAGCGAGATGTACAATGAGCAGTTCTTC
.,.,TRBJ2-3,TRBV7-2,CASSPLPRERGTDTQYF,TGTGCCAGCAGCCCCCTCCCCCGGGAGAGGGGAACAGATACGCAGTATTTT
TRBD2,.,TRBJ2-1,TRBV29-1,CSVEESLAGDEQFF,TGCAGCGTTGAAGAAAGTCTAGCGGGAGATGAGCAGTTCTTC
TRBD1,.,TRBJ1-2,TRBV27,CASRGVGQGNLNYGYTF,TGTGCCAGCAGAGGGGTGGGACAGGGGAATTTAAACTATGGCTACACCTTC
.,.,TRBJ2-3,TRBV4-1,CASSQGLVWRSDTQYF,TGCGCCAGCAGCCAAGGGCTTGTATGGCGGAGCGATACGCAGTATTTT
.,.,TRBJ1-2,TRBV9,CASSFDRFPYGYTF,TGTGCCAGCAGCTTTGACAGATTCCCCTATGGCTACACCTTC
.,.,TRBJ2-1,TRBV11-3,CASSSDYNEQFF,TGTGCCAGCAGCTCCGACTACAATGAGCAGTTCTTC
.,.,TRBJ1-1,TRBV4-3,CASSQDLHKNTEAFF,TGCGCCAGCAGCCAAGATTTGCACAAAAACACTGAAGCTTTCTTT
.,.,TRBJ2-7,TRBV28,CASSFLTATYEQYF,TGTGCCAGCAGTTTTTTAACGGCAACCTACGAGCAGTACTTC
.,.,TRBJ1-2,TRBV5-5,CASSPLRDAIYGYTF,TGTGCCAGCAGCCCCCTCCGGGACGCAATCTATGGCTACACCTTC
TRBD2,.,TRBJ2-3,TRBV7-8,CASSLLAGGGTQYF,TGTGCCAGCAGCTTACTAGCGGGGGGAGGTACGCAGTATTTT
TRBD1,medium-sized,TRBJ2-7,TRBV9,CASSGTADYEQYF,TGTGCCAGCTCCGGGACAGCAGACTACGAGCAGTACTTC
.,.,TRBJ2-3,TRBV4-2,CASSGPGSPTDTQYF,TGTGCCAGCAGCGGACCCGGGTCTCCCACAGATACGCAGTATTTT
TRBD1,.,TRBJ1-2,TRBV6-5,CASRRGQTQNYGYTF,TGTGCCAGCAGAAGGGGACAGACGCAAAACTATGGCTACACCTTC
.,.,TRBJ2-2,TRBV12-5,CASGSWRGNTGELFF,TGTGCTAGTGGTTCGTGGCGGGGGAACACCGGGGAGCTGTTTTTT
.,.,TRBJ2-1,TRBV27,CASSRIPGSYNEQFF,TGTGCCAGCAGTCGAATTCCCGGCTCCTACAATGAGCAGTTCTTC